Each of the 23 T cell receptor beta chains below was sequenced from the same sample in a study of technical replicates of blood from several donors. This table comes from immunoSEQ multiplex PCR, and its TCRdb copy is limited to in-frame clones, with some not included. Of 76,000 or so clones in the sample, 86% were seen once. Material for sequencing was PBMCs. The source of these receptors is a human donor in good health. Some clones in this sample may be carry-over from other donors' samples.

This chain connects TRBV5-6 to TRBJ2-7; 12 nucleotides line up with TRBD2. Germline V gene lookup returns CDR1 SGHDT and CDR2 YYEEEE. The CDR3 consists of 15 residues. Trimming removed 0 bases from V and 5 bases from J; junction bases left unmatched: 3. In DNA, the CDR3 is TGTGCCAGCAGCTTGGTTTCTAGCGGGAGGGACGAGCAGTACTTC. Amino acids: CASSLVSSGRDEQYF.

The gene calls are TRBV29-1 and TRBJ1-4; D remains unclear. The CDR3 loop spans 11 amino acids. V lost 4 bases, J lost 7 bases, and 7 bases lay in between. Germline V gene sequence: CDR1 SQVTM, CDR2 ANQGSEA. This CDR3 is CSVGSSEKLFF. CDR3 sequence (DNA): TGCAGCGTTGGGTCGAGTGAAAAACTGTTTTTT.

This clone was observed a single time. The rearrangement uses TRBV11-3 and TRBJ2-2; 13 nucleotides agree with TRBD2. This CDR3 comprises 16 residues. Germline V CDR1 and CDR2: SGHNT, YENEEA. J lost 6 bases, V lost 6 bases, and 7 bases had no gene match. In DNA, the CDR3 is TGTGCCAGCAGGAGAGGGACTAGCGGGATATCCGGGGAGCTGTTTTTT. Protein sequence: CASRRGTSGISGELFF. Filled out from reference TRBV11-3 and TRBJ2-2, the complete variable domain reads EAGVVQSPRYKIIEKKQPVAFWCNPISGHNTLYWYLQNLGQGPELLIRYENEEAVDDSQLPKDRFSAERLKGVDSTLKIQPAELGDSAVYLCASRRGTSGISGELFFGEGSRLTVL.

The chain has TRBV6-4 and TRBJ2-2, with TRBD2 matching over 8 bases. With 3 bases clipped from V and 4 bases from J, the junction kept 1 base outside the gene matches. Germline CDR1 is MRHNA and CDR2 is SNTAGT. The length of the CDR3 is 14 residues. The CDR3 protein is CASSEAGATGELFF. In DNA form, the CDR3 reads TGTGCCAGCAGTGAAGCGGGGGCCACCGGGGAGCTGTTTTTT.

CDR3 amino acids: CASSLALAGEQFF. CDR3 in DNA: TGTGCCAGCAGCTTAGCGCTAGCTGGTGAGCAGTTCTTC. This chain uses TRBV7-9 with TRBJ2-1; possible D gene TRBD2, 5 bases. The ends were cut back, 0 bases at V and 9 bases at J, with 9 bases in the middle. The CDR3 has 13 residues. Germline V gene sequence: CDR1 SEHNR, CDR2 FQNEAQ (reference sequence). Full variable domain (rest looked up from reference TRBV7-9 and TRBJ2-1): DTGVSQNPRHKITKRGQNVTFRCDPISEHNRLYWYRQTLGQGPEFLTYFQNEAQLEKSRLLSDRFSAERPKGSFSTLEIQRTEQGDSAMYLCASSLALAGEQFFGPGTRLTVL.

The CDR3 sequence: CASSLPGGTEAFF. DNA of the CDR3: TGTGCCAGCAGCTTACCAGGGGGGACTGAAGCTTTCTTT. The chain couples TRBV7-8 to TRBJ1-1, with TRBD1 identical over 7 bases. CDR1 is SGHVS, CDR2 FQNEAQ, per germline. The CDR3 contains 13 residues. The V and J ends lost 2 bases and 5 bases, in that order; junction bases with no gene match: 2.

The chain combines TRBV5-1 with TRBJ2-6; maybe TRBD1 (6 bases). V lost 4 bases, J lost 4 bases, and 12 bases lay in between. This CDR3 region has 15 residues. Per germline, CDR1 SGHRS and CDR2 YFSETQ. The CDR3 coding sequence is TGCGCCAGCAGCCCAACAGGGTCAGGGGCCAACGTCCTGACTTTC. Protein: CASSPTGSGANVLTF.

Here the CDR3 reads CASSRTADFYNEQFF. The CDR3 nucleotides are TGTGCCAGCAGCCGGACTGCGGACTTCTACAATGAGCAGTTCTTC. V gene TRBV7-9 combines with J gene TRBJ2-1; D might be TRBD2 (5 bases). This CDR3 region has 15 residues. V shed 5 bases and J shed 3 bases, with 14 bases lying between them. CDR1 and CDR2 from the germline V gene are SEHNR and FQNEAQ (reference sequence). Full variable domain (rest looked up from reference TRBV7-9 and TRBJ2-1): DTGVSQNPRHKITKRGQNVTFRCDPISEHNRLYWYRQTLGQGPEFLTYFQNEAQLEKSRLLSDRFSAERPKGSFSTLEIQRTEQGDSAMYLCASSRTADFYNEQFFGPGTRLTVL.

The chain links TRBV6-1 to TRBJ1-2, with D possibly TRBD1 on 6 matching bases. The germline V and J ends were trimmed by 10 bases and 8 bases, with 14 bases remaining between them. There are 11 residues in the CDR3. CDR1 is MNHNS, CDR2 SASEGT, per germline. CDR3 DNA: TGTGCCACCCAACAGGGAAGGGGCTACACCTTC. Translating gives CATQQGRGYTF.

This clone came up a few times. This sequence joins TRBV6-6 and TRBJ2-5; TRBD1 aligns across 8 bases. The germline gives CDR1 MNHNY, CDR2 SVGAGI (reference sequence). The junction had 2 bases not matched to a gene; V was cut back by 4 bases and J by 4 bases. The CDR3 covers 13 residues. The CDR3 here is CASSSQGAETQYF. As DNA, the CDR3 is TGTGCCAGCAGTTCGCAGGGGGCAGAGACCCAGTACTTC.

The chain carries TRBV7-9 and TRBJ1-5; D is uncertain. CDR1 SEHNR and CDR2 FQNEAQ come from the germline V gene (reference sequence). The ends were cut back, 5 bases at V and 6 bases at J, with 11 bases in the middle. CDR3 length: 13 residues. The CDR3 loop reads CASSGSTGQPQHF. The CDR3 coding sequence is TGTGCCAGCAGCGGATCGACGGGTCAGCCCCAGCATTTT.

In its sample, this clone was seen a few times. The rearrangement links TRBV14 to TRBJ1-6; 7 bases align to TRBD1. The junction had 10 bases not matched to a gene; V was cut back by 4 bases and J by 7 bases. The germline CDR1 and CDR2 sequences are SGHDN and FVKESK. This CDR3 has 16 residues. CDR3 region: CASSPYTGTANSPLHF. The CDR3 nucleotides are TGTGCCAGCAGCCCGTACACCGGGACAGCAAATTCACCCCTCCACTTT.

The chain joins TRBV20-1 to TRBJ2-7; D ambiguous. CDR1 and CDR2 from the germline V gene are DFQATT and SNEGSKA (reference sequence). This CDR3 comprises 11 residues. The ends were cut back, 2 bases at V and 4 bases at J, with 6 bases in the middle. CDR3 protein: CSARKSYEQYF. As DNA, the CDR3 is TGCAGTGCTAGAAAGAGTTACGAGCAGTACTTC.

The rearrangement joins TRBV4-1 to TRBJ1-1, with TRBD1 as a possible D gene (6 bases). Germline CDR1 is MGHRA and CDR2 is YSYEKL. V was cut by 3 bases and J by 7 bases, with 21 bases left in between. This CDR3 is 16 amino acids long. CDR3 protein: CASSHLGGGAIFEAFF. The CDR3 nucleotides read TGCGCCAGCAGCCACCTCGGTGGGGGGGCTATTTTTGAAGCTTTCTTT.

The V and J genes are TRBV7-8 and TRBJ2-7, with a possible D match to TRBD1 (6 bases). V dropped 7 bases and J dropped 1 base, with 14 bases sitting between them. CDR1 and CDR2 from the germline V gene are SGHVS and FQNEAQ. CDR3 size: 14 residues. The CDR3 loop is CASKTGRQSYEQYF. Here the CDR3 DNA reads TGTGCCAGCAAAACAGGGCGCCAGTCCTACGAGCAGTACTTC.

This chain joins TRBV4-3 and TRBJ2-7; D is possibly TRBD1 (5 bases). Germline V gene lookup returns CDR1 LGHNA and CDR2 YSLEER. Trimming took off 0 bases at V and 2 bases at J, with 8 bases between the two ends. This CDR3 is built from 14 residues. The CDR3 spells CASSQDQGTYEQYF. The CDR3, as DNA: TGCGCCAGCAGCCAAGACCAGGGAACCTACGAGCAGTACTTC.

The chain's CDR3 is CASSQGLGEGYEQYF. The CDR3 DNA sequence: TGCGCCAGCAGCCAAGGTCTAGGGGAAGGTTACGAGCAGTACTTC. The chain combines TRBV4-3 with TRBJ2-7; weak D call: TRBD1 (5 bases). Per germline, CDR1 LGHNA and CDR2 YSLEER. Trimming took 1 base from V and 4 from J, leaving 14 bases between them. CDR3 length equals 15 residues.

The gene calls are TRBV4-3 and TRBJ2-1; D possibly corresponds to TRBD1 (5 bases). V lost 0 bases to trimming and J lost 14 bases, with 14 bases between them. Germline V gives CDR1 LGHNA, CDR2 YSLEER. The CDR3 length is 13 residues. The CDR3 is CASSQDQGGKEFF. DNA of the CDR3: TGCGCCAGCAGCCAAGACCAGGGTGGCAAGGAGTTCTTC.

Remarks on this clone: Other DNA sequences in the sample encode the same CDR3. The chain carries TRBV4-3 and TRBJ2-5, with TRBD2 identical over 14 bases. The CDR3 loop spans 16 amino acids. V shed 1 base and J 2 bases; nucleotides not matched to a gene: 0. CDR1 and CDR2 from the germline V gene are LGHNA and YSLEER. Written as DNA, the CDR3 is TGCGCCAGCAGCCAAGGACTAGCGGGGGGGCAAGAGACCCAGTACTTC. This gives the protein CASSQGLAGGQETQYF.

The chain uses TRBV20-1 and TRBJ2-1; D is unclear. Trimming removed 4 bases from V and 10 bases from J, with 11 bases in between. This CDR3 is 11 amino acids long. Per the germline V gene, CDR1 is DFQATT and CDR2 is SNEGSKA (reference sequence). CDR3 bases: TGCAGTGCTATTGAGCGTAAAGAGCAGTTCTTC. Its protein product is CSAIERKEQFF.

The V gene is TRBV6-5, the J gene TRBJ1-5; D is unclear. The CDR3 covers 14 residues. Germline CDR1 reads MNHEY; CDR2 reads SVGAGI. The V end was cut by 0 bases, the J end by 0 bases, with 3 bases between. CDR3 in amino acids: CASSYSSSNQPQHF. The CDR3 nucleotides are TGTGCCAGCAGTTACTCGAGTAGCAATCAGCCCCAGCATTTT.

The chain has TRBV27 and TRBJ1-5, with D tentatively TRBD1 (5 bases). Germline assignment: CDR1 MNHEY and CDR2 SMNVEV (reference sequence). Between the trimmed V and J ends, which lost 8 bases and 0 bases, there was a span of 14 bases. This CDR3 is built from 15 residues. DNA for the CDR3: TGTGCCAGCGGAAGACAGTCCTATAGCAATCAGCCCCAGCATTTT. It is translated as CASGRQSYSNQPQHF.

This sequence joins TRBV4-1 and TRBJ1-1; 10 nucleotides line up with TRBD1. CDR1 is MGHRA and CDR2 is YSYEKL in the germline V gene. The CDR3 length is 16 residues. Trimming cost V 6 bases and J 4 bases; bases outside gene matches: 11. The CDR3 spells CASRPTGGVEGTEAFF. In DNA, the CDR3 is TGCGCCAGCAGACCGACAGGGGGCGTTGAAGGCACTGAAGCTTTCTTT.